These 14 T cell receptor beta chains were all obtained from the same sample, sequenced in a study of Graves' ophthalmopathy and Graves' hyperthyroidism. Amplification of the TCR beta CDR3 regions used RNA transcripts (as template). HTBI-primed RT-PCR formed the first round, and a multiplex PCR formed the second. TCRdb re-called the multiplex PCR reads through MiXCR, storing one row per CDR3 protein. The sample lists around 590,000 distinct CDR3 sequences, 35% to 45% occurring once. The sequenced sample was peripheral blood or thyroid tissue (not recorded which). Source of these receptors: an adult man with Graves' hyperthyroidism.

Turning to this clonotype: A much more abundant neighbour one base away suggests this may be a read error. The chain is built from TRBV7-9 and TRBJ1-3; 7 bases match TRBD1. The CDR3 has 16 residues. The germline V gene encodes CDR1 SEHNR and CDR2 FQNEAQ (reference sequence). The CDR3 spells CASSLGGGLSGKTIYF. CDR3 sequence (DNA): TGTGCCAGCAGCTTAGGAGGGGGCCTCTCTGGAAAAACCATATATTTT.

At least ten counts were recorded for this clonotype. The chain recombines TRBV28 with TRBJ2-5, with a weak D call TRBD2 (5 bases). Germline V gene sequence: CDR1 MDHEN, CDR2 SYDVKM. The V end lost 2 bases, the J end lost 0 bases, and 13 bases lay between the germline ends. CDR3 length: 16 amino acids. CDR3 loop: CASSLRGWGDQETQYF. The CDR3 nucleotides read TGTGCCAGCAGTTTACGAGGGTGGGGAGACCAAGAGACCCAGTACTTC.

Comment on this clonotype: A much larger clone differs from this one at a single base, so this may be a read error. V and J are TRBV20-1 and TRBJ1-6, with D possibly matching TRBD1 (6 bases). V lost 0 bases to trimming and J lost 9 bases, with 18 bases between them. Looked up from germline, CDR1 is DFQATT and CDR2 is SNEGSKA (reference sequence). The CDR3 is 16 residues long. This CDR3 is CSARDPAGARSSPLHF. DNA of the CDR3: TGCAGTGCTAGAGATCCGGCAGGGGCGAGAAGTTCACCCCTCCACTTT.

This clonotype was picked up many times. The chain couples TRBV12-3 or TRBV12-4 to TRBJ2-2, with 9 bases identical to TRBD2. This CDR3 contains 15 residues. The ends lost 4 bases at V and 0 bases at J; junction bases unmatched: 0. CDR3 sequence reads: CASSSSGTNTGELFF. The CDR3 nucleotides read TGTGCCAGCAGTTCTAGCGGGACGAACACCGGGGAGCTGTTTTTT.

Only a few counts were recorded for this clonotype. The chain has TRBV15 and TRBJ2-1; D uncertain. CDR1 and CDR2 (germline): LNHNV, YYDKDF (reference sequence). Trimming took 0 bases from V and 13 from J, leaving 13 bases between them. This CDR3 spans 13 amino acids. Here the CDR3 reads CATSRDRSLRQFF. The CDR3 bases are TGTGCCACCAGCAGAGATAGGTCCCTAAGACAGTTCTTC.

The J gene is TRBJ1-4, the V gene TRBV20-1, with D maybe TRBD1 (5 bases). V lost 4 bases and J 4 bases, leaving 10 bases between the germline ends. The CDR3 is 13 residues long. Germline assignment: CDR1 DFQATT and CDR2 SNEGSKA (reference sequence). CDR3 coding DNA: TGCAGTGCTACTCGACAGTATAATGAAAAACTGTTTTTT. Its protein is CSATRQYNEKLFF.

As regards this clonotype: This may arise from a read error, as a much more abundant clone is one base away. The rearrangement joins TRBV10-3 to TRBJ1-1; perhaps TRBD1 as D (5 bases). The CDR3 length is 15 residues. The V gene lost 11 bases and the J gene lost 3 bases, with 22 bases spanning the gap. Germline values: CDR1 ENHRY, CDR2 SYGVKD. The CDR3 sequence: CAGSLVGGLYTEAFF. CDR3 nucleotide sequence: TGTGCCGGCAGTTTAGTCGGGGGATTGTACACTGAAGCTTTCTTT.

This clonotype was observed at least ten times. The genes are TRBV29-1 and TRBJ2-7; 7 bases are a match to TRBD1. The J segment lost 5 bases and the V segment lost 6 bases, leaving 7 bases of the junction unmatched. The CDR3 contains 12 residues. Germline V gene lookup returns CDR1 SQVTM and CDR2 ANQGSEA. CDR3 protein: CSVRDSVNEQYF. The CDR3, as DNA: TGCAGCGTAAGGGACAGTGTCAACGAGCAGTACTTC.

This clonotype was observed once. A much larger clonotype is one base distant, so this may be a read error. The chain carries TRBV7-9 and TRBJ1-1, with no clear D. Per germline, CDR1 SEHNR and CDR2 FQNEAQ (reference sequence). The CDR3 runs to 15 residues. Trimming cost V 5 bases and J 0 bases, with 13 bases left between them. The CDR3 reads CASSTRLLLNTEAFF. CDR3 DNA sequence: TGTGCCAGCAGCACCCGACTGCTATTGAACACTGAAGCTTTCTTT.

This clonotype showed up just once. Just one base apart from a much larger clone, this may be a read error. The CDR3 carries no conserved terminal phenylalanine or tryptophan, so it likely arises from a read error. V gene TRBV6-1 combines with J gene TRBJ1-1; no definite D call. The V gene's germline CDR1 is MNHNS and CDR2 SASEGT. Deletions cut 1 base from V and 11 bases from J, with 14 bases between. This CDR3 region has 13 residues. The CDR3 DNA reads TGTGCCAGCAGTGAAGGTGGAGGACTTTGGGCTTTCCTT. It is translated as CASSEGGGLWAFL.

Comment on this clonotype: The junction and the germline gene differ at one end; a read error may be behind it. The rearrangement links TRBV4-3 to TRBJ1-1, with D perhaps TRBD1 (5 bases). CDR3 size: 14 residues. The germline CDR1 and CDR2 sequences are LGHNA and YSLEER. The CDR3 DNA sequence: TGCGCCAGCAGCCAAGCGGGGGTTGGCACTGAAGCTTCCTTT. Encoded protein: CASSQAGVGTEASF.

This clonotype was detected many times. The gene calls are TRBV20-1 and TRBJ2-5; D might be TRBD2 (5 bases). The CDR3 totals 13 residues. The germline V gene has CDR1 DFQATT and CDR2 SNEGSKA (reference sequence). The V and J ends lost 3 bases and 9 bases respectively, with 17 bases between them. Written as DNA, the CDR3 is TGCAGTGCTAGGACTGTACCCCCGCGGGCCCAGTACTTC. Translation: CSARTVPPRAQYF.

The V and J genes are TRBV4-2 and TRBJ2-5, with TRBD1 matching 8 bases. The DNA end favors TRBJ2-1, so the J call may be wrong. In germline, CDR1 is LGHNA, CDR2 YNFKEQ. This CDR3 spans 16 amino acids. The CDR3 DNA reads TGTGCCAGCAGCCGGACCGGGACAGGCGTTAACAATGAGCAGTTCTTC. Translation: CASSRTGTGVNNEQFF.

The chain links TRBV7-3 to TRBJ2-7; D is perhaps TRBD1 (6 bases). V was shortened by 4 bases and J by 12 bases, with 22 bases between the two germline ends. This CDR3 is built from 14 residues. Germline CDR1 is SGHTA and CDR2 is FQGTGA. The CDR3 sequence is CASSSRGMGGPRYF. DNA of the CDR3: TGTGCCAGCAGCTCCAGGGGTATGGGTGGCCCGCGGTACTTC.